The next 20 T cell receptor beta chains were all read from a single sample in a study of T cell responses to AZD1222 COVID-19 vaccine. Profiled with immunoSEQ multiplex PCR; TCRdb holds only in-frame clones, not every one. This sample carries approximately 89,000 clones, about nine tenths of them seen once, and the ten largest clones take less than 5.5%. The source was peripheral blood, collected on day 0 of MenACWY control vaccination. The source is an adult in good health.

The chain recombines TRBV19 with TRBJ2-3; possibly TRBD1 for D (5 bases). Trimming took 7 bases from V and 3 from J, leaving 14 bases between them. Germline loops: CDR1 LNHDA, CDR2 SQIVND (reference sequence). This CDR3 region has 14 residues. CDR3 loop: CASNLGLETDTQYF. CDR3 coding DNA: TGTGCCAGTAATTTGGGGCTTGAGACAGATACGCAGTATTTT.

The rearrangement joins TRBV11-3 to TRBJ1-5; D gene unclear. Trimming left V 1 base short and J 0 bases short, with 7 bases between. CDR1 and CDR2 from the germline V gene are SGHNT and YENEEA. CDR3 length: 15 amino acids. Here the CDR3 reads CASSLGGNSNQPQHF. The CDR3 DNA sequence: TGTGCCAGCAGCTTAGGAGGTAATAGCAATCAGCCCCAGCATTTT.

This clone was picked up one time. The chain links TRBV5-1 to TRBJ2-1; D is possibly TRBD2 (6 bases). The V end lost 0 bases, the J end lost 5 bases, and 12 bases lay between the germline ends. Per germline, CDR1 SGHRS and CDR2 YFSETQ. CDR3 length: 15 amino acids. The CDR3 region has the DNA TGCGCCAGCAGCTTGGTGCGGGATGTAAACAATGAGCAGTTCTTC. Encoded protein: CASSLVRDVNNEQFF.

This chain uses TRBV10-2 with TRBJ2-1; a weak D match, TRBD2 (6 bases). The CDR3 totals 13 residues. The V end lost 0 bases, the J end lost 16 bases, and 16 bases lay between the germline ends. CDR1 and CDR2 from the germline V gene are WSHSY and SAAADI. CDR3 amino acids: CASSESIKSGSFF. In DNA form, the CDR3 reads TGCGCCAGCAGTGAGTCAATAAAGAGCGGGTCATTCTTC.

Written as DNA, the CDR3 is TGTGCCAGTAGCTGGGGATACAATGAGCAGTTCTTC. This codes for CASSWGYNEQFF. The chain is built from TRBV19 and TRBJ2-1; D is unresolved. CDR1 and CDR2 (germline): LNHDA, SQIVND (reference sequence). Between the trimmed V and J ends, which lost 6 bases and 4 bases, there was a span of 7 bases. The CDR3 totals 12 residues. Variable domain in full (rest from reference TRBV19 and TRBJ2-1): DGGITQSPKYLFRKEGQNVTLSCEQNLNHDAMYWYRQDPGQGLRLIYYSQIVNDFQKGDIAEGYSVSREKKESFPLTVTSAQKNPTAFYLCASSWGYNEQFFGPGTRLTVL.

V and J are TRBV19 and TRBJ2-5, with 8 bases fitting TRBD2. CDR1 LNHDA and CDR2 SQIVND come from the germline V gene (reference sequence). This CDR3 region has 15 residues. Trimming cost V 7 bases and J 5 bases; bases outside gene matches: 12. CDR3 in amino acids: CASTPASGSSETQYF. The CDR3 DNA reads as TGTGCCAGTACCCCAGCGAGCGGGAGTAGCGAGACCCAGTACTTC.

The rearrangement links TRBV19 to TRBJ2-2, with TRBD2 as a possible D gene (6 bases). CDR1 is LNHDA, CDR2 SQIVND, per germline (reference sequence). The CDR3 loop spans 15 amino acids. With 6 bases removed from V and 6 bases from J, the gap between germline ends came to 17 bases. In DNA, the CDR3 is TGTGCCAGTAGCCCGGCAAATTGGAGGGCCGGGGAGCTGTTTTTT. Translation gives CASSPANWRAGELFF.

The genes are TRBV9 and TRBJ1-3; no firm D call. V was trimmed by 0 bases and J by 4 bases, leaving 17 bases between them. The CDR3 sequence is 17 residues long. Germline lookup yields CDR1 SGDLS and CDR2 YYNGEE. DNA for the CDR3: TGTGCCAGCAGCGTAGACGACGGATTACTGGCCGGAAACACCATATATTTT. Amino acid sequence: CASSVDDGLLAGNTIYF.

The V and J genes are TRBV28 and TRBJ2-4; TRBD1 matches at 7 bases. The CDR3 is 16 residues long. Germline V lookup: CDR1 MDHEN, CDR2 SYDVKM. V shed 6 bases and J 0 bases; nucleotides not matched to a gene: 8. CDR3 sequence reads: CASRPIWTGAKNIQYF. The CDR3 region has the DNA TGTGCCAGCAGGCCTATTTGGACAGGAGCCAAAAACATTCAGTACTTC.

This chain uses TRBV7-9 with TRBJ2-1; 15 positions agree with TRBD2. The V and J ends lost 1 base and 4 bases, in that order; junction bases with no gene match: 2. The length of the CDR3 is 17 residues. Germline-derived CDR1 and CDR2 are SEHNR and FQNEAQ (reference sequence). CDR3 sequence (DNA): TGTGCCAGCAGCTTAGGGACTAGCGGGAGGGGATACAATGAGCAGTTCTTC. This encodes CASSLGTSGRGYNEQFF.

CDR3 nucleotides: TGTGCCAGCAGCTCCCAGGTGGCGGCGAGCAATCAGCCCCAGCATTTT. The encoded protein is CASSSQVAASNQPQHF. V gene TRBV5-8 combines with J gene TRBJ1-5; D gene ambiguous. The CDR3 has 16 residues. In germline, CDR1 is SGHTS, CDR2 YDEGEE. With 3 bases removed from V and 1 base from J, the gap between germline ends came to 14 bases.

The rearrangement joins TRBV10-2 to TRBJ1-1; D unresolved. V lost 3 bases and J 4 bases, leaving 12 bases between the germline ends. CDR1 and CDR2 (germline): WSHSY, SAAADI. CDR3 length equals 14 residues. The CDR3 here is CASSDDTAGTEAFF. For the CDR3, the DNA is TGCGCCAGCAGTGATGACACAGCAGGCACTGAAGCTTTCTTT.

V is TRBV9 and J is TRBJ2-6, with D unclear. Germline CDR1 SGDLS, CDR2 YYNGEE. Trimming stripped 1 base from V and 1 base from J, with 6 bases between. The CDR3 extends over 15 amino acids. The CDR3 bases are TGTGCCAGCAGCGTAATGGGGTCTGGGGCCAACGTCCTGACTTTC. Protein sequence: CASSVMGSGANVLTF.

The chain combines TRBV25-1 with TRBJ2-7, with D possibly being TRBD1 (6 bases). The CDR3 is made up of 13 amino acids. The V end was cut by 3 bases, the J end by 7 bases, with 13 bases between. From germline, CDR1 is MGHDK and CDR2 SYGVNS. The CDR3 DNA follows: TGTGCCAGCAGTGACGCAGGGGCGCGGGAGCAGTACTTC. Residues: CASSDAGAREQYF.

The chain is built from TRBV19 and TRBJ1-6; no definite D call. Germline V lookup: CDR1 LNHDA, CDR2 SQIVND (reference sequence). Trimming shortened V by 6 bases and J by 8 bases, and 20 bases separated the two germline ends. The CDR3 is 16 residues long. CDR3 loop: CASSSQYRERDSPLHF. The CDR3 coding sequence is TGTGCCAGTAGCTCCCAATATCGGGAGAGGGATTCACCCCTCCACTTT.

V gene TRBV7-8 combines with J gene TRBJ2-4; 8 positions match TRBD2. Germline V gene sequence: CDR1 SGHVS, CDR2 FQNEAQ. The CDR3 totals 16 residues. V was clipped by 4 bases and J by 5 bases; unmatched bases: 10. CDR3 sequence: CASSSGRRGLENIQYF. The CDR3 DNA reads TGTGCCAGCAGCTCCGGGAGGCGGGGACTAGAAAACATTCAGTACTTC.

This clone was recorded once. This sequence joins TRBV2 and TRBJ1-1; TRBD1 aligns across 9 bases. CDR1 is SNHLY, CDR2 FYNNEI, per germline. Unmatched junction bases numbered 13, after V lost 4 bases and J lost 10 bases. The CDR3 is 15 residues long. CDR3 sequence: CASSVFRDRVYVAFF. For the CDR3, the DNA is TGTGCCAGCAGTGTGTTTAGGGACAGGGTATATGTAGCTTTCTTT.

The rearrangement joins TRBV11-2 to TRBJ1-6; D not certain. The CDR3 is made up of 13 amino acids. Germline values: CDR1 SGHAT, CDR2 FQNNGV. Trimming took 4 bases from V and 0 from J, leaving 1 base between them. In DNA, the CDR3 is TGTGCCAGCAGCTCCTCCTATAATTCACCCCTCCACTTT. Its protein is CASSSSYNSPLHF.

The rearrangement joins TRBV2 to TRBJ2-2; D unresolved. The CDR3 covers 15 residues. Trimming pared 6 bases from V and 3 bases from J, leaving 14 bases between. Germline CDR1 is SNHLY and CDR2 is FYNNEI. Here the CDR3 DNA reads TGTGCCAGCAGCTTCGGGCAAACGTACACCGGGGAGCTGTTTTTT. Amino acid sequence: CASSFGQTYTGELFF.

The chain employs TRBV7-2 and TRBJ1-6, with D tentatively TRBD1 (5 bases). The CDR3 has 15 amino acids. The germline V and J ends were trimmed by 3 bases and 2 bases, with 8 bases remaining between them. Germline V gives CDR1 SGHTA, CDR2 FQGNSA. This chain's CDR3 is CASSFRRAYNSPLHF. In nucleotides, the CDR3 is TGTGCCAGCAGCTTCCGCAGGGCCTATAATTCACCCCTCCACTTT.